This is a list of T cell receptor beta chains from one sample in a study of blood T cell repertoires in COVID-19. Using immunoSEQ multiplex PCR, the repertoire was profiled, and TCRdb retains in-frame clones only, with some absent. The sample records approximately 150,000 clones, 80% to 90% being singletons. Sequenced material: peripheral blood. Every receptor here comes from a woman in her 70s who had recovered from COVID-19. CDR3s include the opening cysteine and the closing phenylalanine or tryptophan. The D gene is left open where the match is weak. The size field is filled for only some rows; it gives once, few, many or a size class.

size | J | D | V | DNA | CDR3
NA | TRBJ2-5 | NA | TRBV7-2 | TGTGCCAGCAGCTTAGCGCAGACGCGGGAGACCCAGTACTTC | CASSLAQTRETQYF
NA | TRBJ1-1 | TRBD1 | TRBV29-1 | TGCAGCGTTGGCGGAGGACAGGGAAACACTGAAGCTTTCTTT | CSVGGGQGNTEAFF
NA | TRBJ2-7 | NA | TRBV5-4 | TGTGCCAGCAGCCCCCCCGGGCTAGCGAAGACCTACGAGCAGTACTTC | CASSPPGLAKTYEQYF
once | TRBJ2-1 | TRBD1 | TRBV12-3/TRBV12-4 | TGTGCCAGCAGTCCTCGACAGGGAGATGAGCAGTTCTTC | CASSPRQGDEQFF
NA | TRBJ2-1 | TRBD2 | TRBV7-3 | TGTGCCAGCAGCCCGGGACTAGCGGGATACAATGAGCAGTTCTTC | CASSPGLAGYNEQFF
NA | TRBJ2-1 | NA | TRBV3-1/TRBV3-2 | TGTGCCAGCAGCCAAGATGCGAGGCCCGGGATCTTC | CASSQDARPGIF
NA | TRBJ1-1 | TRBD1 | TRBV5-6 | TGTGCCAGCAGCCCGACAGGGGGTTGGACTGAAGCTTTCTTT | CASSPTGGWTEAFF
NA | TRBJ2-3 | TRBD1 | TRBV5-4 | TGTGCCAGCAGCTCCGGGACAGGGGGCCCAGATACGCAGTATTTT | CASSSGTGGPDTQYF
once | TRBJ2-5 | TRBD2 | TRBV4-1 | TGCGCCAGCAGCCAGTGGGGACTAGCGGCCAAGAGGACCCAGTACTTC | CASSQWGLAAKRTQYF
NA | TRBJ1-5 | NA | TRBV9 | TGTGCCAGCAGCGTAGCGGGGGGAGGCAATCAGCCCCAGCATTTT | CASSVAGGGNQPQHF
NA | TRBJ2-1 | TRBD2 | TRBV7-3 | TGTGCCAGCAGCCCCCTGGCTAGCGGTTACAATGAGCAGTTCTTC | CASSPLASGYNEQFF
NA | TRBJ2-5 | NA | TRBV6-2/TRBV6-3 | TGTGCCAGCAGTTACTCCACAGGGCCCGAGACCCAGTACTTC | CASSYSTGPETQYF
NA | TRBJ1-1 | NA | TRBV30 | TGTGCCTGGAGTGTACGGTGGACTGAAGCTTTCTTT | CAWSVRWTEAFF
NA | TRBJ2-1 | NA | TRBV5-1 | TGCGCCAGCAGCGGGGCTTACAATGAGCAGTTCTTC | CASSGAYNEQFF
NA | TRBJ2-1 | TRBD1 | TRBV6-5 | TGTGCCAGCACCAAACAGGGGGGTTGGTACAATGAGCAGTTCTTC | CASTKQGGWYNEQFF
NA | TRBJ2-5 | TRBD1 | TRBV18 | TGTGCCAGCTCACCACGACCGACACAGGGGGCGGGTGAGACCCAGTACTTC | CASSPRPTQGAGETQYF
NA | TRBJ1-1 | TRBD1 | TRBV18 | TGTGCCAGCTCACCATTTGCAGGGGGGTCCGGCCGGAACACTGAAGCTTTCTTT | CASSPFAGGSGRNTEAFF
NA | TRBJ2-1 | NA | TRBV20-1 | TGCAGTGCTAGTTCGGGGAGTTACAATGAGCAGTTCTTC | CSASSGSYNEQFF
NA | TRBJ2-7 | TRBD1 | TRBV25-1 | TGTGCCACCCAGGACCCCTCAACAGGGGGGCGTTACGAGCAGTACTTC | CATQDPSTGGRYEQYF
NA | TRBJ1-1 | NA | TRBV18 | TGTGCCAGCTCCATCACTGGGGGCTCGGACACTGAAGCTTTCTTT | CASSITGGSDTEAFF
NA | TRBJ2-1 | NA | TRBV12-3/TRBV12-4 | TGTGCCAGCAGTTTGGAGGGGTTGAGTGAGCAGTTCTTC | CASSLEGLSEQFF
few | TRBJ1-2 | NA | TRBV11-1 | TGTGCCAGCAGCTTAGCCACGACTCCCACCTATGGCTACACCTTC | CASSLATTPTYGYTF
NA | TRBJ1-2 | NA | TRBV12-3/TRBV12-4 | TGTGCCAGCAGACCCGGGGGAGGGGGGGGCTACACCTTC | CASRPGGGGGYTF
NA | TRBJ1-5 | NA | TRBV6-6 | TGTGCCTCAGGCAATAGCAATCAGCCCCAGCATTTT | CASGNSNQPQHF
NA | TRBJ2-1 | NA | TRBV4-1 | TGCGCCAGCAGCCAAGTAATTCTGGACACACGGTTCTTC | CASSQVILDTRFF
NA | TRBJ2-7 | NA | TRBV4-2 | TGTGCCAGCAGCCAAGTTAGGGGCGAGCAGTACTTC | CASSQVRGEQYF
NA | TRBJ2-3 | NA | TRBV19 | TGTGCCAGTAGTATAGTAGGGGCCGGCACAGATACGCAGTATTTT | CASSIVGAGTDTQYF
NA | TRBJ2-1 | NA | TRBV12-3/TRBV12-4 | TGTGCCAGCGGGAGTCGGTACAATGAGCAGTTCTTC | CASGSRYNEQFF
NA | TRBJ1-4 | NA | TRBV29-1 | TGCAGCGTCCCCGGGGGGGGTGCAACTAATGAAAAACTGTTTTTT | CSVPGGGATNEKLFF
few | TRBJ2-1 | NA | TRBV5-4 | TGTGCCAGCAGCTTGAAGGCTAGTGGCAATGAGCAGTTCTTC | CASSLKASGNEQFF
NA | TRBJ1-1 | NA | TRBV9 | TGTGCCAGCAGCGTACATACAAATACTGAAGCTTTCTTT | CASSVHTNTEAFF
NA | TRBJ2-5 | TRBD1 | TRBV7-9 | TGTGCCAGCAGCTGGACAGGGGACCAAGAGACCCAGTACTTC | CASSWTGDQETQYF
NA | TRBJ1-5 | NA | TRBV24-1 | TGTGCCACCATGTCCGGGGTAGGCAATCAGCCCCAGCATTTT | CATMSGVGNQPQHF
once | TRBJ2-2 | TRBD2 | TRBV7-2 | TGTGCCAGCAGCGGTAGTCCCCCGGGACTAGGGAACACCGGGGAGCTGTTTTTT | CASSGSPPGLGNTGELFF
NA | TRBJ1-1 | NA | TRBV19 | TGTGCCAGTAGTATAGGACAGGCCATCAGCACTGAAGCTTTCTTT | CASSIGQAISTEAFF
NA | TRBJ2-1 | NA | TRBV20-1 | TGCAGTGCTAGTAAAGTAGCGGATGAGCAGTTCTTC | CSASKVADEQFF
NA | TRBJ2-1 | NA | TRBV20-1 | TGCAGTGCTAGTGCCCCGGGGGATGAGCAGTTCTTC | CSASAPGDEQFF
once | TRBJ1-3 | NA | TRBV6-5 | TGTGCCAGCAGCGGGACATACTCTGGAAACACCATATATTTT | CASSGTYSGNTIYF
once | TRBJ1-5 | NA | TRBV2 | TGTGCCAGCAGTGAAGCCGGCAGGGGCTTTTATCAGCCCCAGCATTTT | CASSEAGRGFYQPQHF
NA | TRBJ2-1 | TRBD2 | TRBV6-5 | TGTGCCAGCAGTTACTCTGCGGGGGCCTACAATGAGCAGTTCTTC | CASSYSAGAYNEQFF
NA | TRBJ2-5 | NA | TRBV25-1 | TGTGCCAGCAGAGCCCGGTGGGGGCGGGCATGGGAGACCCAGTACTTC | CASRARWGRAWETQYF
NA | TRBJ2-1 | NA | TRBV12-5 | TGTGCTAGTGGTTTGGTACAGCGGAGCGGTACCTACAATGAGCAGTTCTTC | CASGLVQRSGTYNEQFF
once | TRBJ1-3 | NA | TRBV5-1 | TGCGCCAGCAGCTTGACCGGCTCTGGAAACACCATATATTTT | CASSLTGSGNTIYF
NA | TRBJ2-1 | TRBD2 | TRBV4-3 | TGCGCCAGCAGCCAGGGACTAGCGGGGAACAATGAGCAGTTCTTC | CASSQGLAGNNEQFF
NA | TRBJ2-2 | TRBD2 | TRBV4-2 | TGTGCCAGCAGCACCCGGACTAGCGGGAACACCGGGGAGCTGTTTTTT | CASSTRTSGNTGELFF
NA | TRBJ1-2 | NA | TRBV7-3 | TGTGCCAGCAGCTTAGGGGCAGCTAACTATGGCTACACCTTC | CASSLGAANYGYTF
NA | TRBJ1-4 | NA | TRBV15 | TGTGCCACCAGCAGGGACAGCAATGAAAAACTGTTTTTT | CATSRDSNEKLFF
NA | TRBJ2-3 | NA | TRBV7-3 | TGTGCCAGCAGCTTAATGGCCACAGATACGCAGTATTTT | CASSLMATDTQYF
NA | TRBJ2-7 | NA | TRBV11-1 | TGTGCCAGCAGCTTCGTCGGGGAGCAGTACTTC | CASSFVGEQYF
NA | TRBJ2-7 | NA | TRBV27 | TGTGCCAGCAGTTTGAGGGCGGGCCGAGCCTACGAGCAGTACTTC | CASSLRAGRAYEQYF
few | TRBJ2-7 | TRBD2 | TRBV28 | TGTGCCAGCAGTTCCACCGGGACTAGCGTAACCGAGCAGTACTTC | CASSSTGTSVTEQYF
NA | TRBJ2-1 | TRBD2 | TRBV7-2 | TGTGCCAGCAGCTTAGGAGGGGCTAGCGGATACAATGAGCAGTTCTTC | CASSLGGASGYNEQFF
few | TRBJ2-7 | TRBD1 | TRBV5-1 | TGCGCCAGCAGCTTTAGACCCCCCTTACAGGACAGGGGGTACGAGCAGTACTTC | CASSFRPPLQDRGYEQYF
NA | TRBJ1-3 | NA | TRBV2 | TGTGCCAGCAGTGAATGGGCCGGAAACACCATATATTTT | CASSEWAGNTIYF
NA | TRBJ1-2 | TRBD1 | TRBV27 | TGTGCCAGCAGACCCCAGGGACAGTTGCTTTCAGGCTACACCTTC | CASRPQGQLLSGYTF